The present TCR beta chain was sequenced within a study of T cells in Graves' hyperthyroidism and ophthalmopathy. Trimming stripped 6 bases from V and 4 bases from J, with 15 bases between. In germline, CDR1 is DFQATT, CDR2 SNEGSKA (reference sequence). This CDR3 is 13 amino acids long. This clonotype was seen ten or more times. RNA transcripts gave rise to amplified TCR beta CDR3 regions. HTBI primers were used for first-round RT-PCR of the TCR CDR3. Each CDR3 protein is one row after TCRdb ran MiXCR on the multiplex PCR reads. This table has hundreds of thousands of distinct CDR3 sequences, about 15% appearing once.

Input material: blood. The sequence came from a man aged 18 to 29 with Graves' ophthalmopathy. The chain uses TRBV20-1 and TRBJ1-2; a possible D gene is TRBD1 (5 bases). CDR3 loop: CSATRDLIYGYTF. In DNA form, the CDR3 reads TGCAGTGCGACCAGGGACTTAATCTATGGCTACACCTTC.